The 29 T cell receptor beta chains below all came from one sample that was sequenced in a study of T-cell reconstitution after alpha-beta-depleted transplantation in children. A library of TCRbeta sequences, prepared with unique molecular identifiers, was generated. TCRdb analysed the PCR reads with MiXCR anew, one entry per CDR3 protein. The repertoire includes 490,000 or so distinct CDR3 sequences, around 12% of them detected once, and over 5.5% sits in the top ten. Specimen: PBMCs from the stem cell graft donor, collected from the stem cell graft. These receptor sequences come from a human donor who donated a stem cell graft to a child with combined immunodeficiency.

V usage is TRBV11-2 and J usage is TRBJ2-1; D remains unclear. CDR3 length: 15 amino acids. Trimming took off 1 base at V and 1 base at J, with 8 bases between the two ends. Looked up from germline, CDR1 is SGHAT and CDR2 is FQNNGV. The CDR3 sequence is CASSLGRRSYNEQFF. CDR3 nucleotides: TGTGCCAGCAGCTTAGGACGCCGTTCCTACAATGAGCAGTTCTTC.

This clonotype was seen many times. This chain uses TRBV4-3 with TRBJ2-7; D gene ambiguous. V lost 0 bases to trimming and J lost 8 bases, with 20 bases between them. This CDR3 is built from 16 residues. Germline CDR1 LGHNA, CDR2 YSLEER. The CDR3 bases are TGCGCCAGCAGCCAAGATCCAACTAACCCCCAATCCCAGCAGTACTTC. It is translated as CASSQDPTNPQSQQYF.

This clonotype has only a few counts. The rearrangement joins TRBV7-9 to TRBJ2-7, with D tentatively TRBD2 (6 bases). The CDR3 spans 16 residues. The germline V gene has CDR1 SEHNR and CDR2 FQNEAQ (reference sequence). The ends were cut back, 5 bases at V and 5 bases at J, with 22 bases in the middle. CDR3 region: CASSTRRLVNADEQYF. CDR3 in DNA: TGTGCCAGCAGCACGAGACGACTAGTGAATGCCGACGAGCAGTACTTC.

This clonotype was seen only a few times. The genes are TRBV5-1 and TRBJ1-5, with no clear D. The CDR3 is 16 amino acids. Germline assignment: CDR1 SGHRS and CDR2 YFSETQ. The germline V and J ends were trimmed by 0 bases and 3 bases, with 13 bases remaining between them. CDR3 nucleotide sequence: TGCGCCAGCAGCTTGGGCCCGGGGTCCCTCAATCAGCCCCAGCATTTT. It translates to CASSLGPGSLNQPQHF.

This clonotype was counted a few times. This chain joins TRBV29-1 and TRBJ2-3; TRBD1 matches at 9 bases. Germline V lookup: CDR1 SQVTM, CDR2 ANQGSEA. V lost 6 bases and J lost 0; bases outside the gene matches: 4. The CDR3 contains 14 residues. In DNA, the CDR3 is TGCAGCGTCGTGGGGACAGGGAGCACAGATACGCAGTATTTT. Its translation is CSVVGTGSTDTQYF.

The CDR3 DNA is TGTGCCAGCAGCCAAGATCCGACTAGCGGGGGGGCCGGAGATACGCAGTATTTT. It yields the protein CASSQDPTSGGAGDTQYF. V and J are TRBV3-1 and TRBJ2-3; 14 bases align to TRBD2. Germline CDR1 reads LGHDT; CDR2 reads YNNKEL (reference sequence). The CDR3 contains 18 residues. V gave up 0 bases and J gave up 5 bases; unmatched junction bases: 7.

The genes are TRBV12-3 or TRBV12-4 and TRBJ2-5; D uncertain. The V and J ends lost 1 base and 2 bases respectively, with 8 bases between them. The CDR3 contains 14 residues. CDR3 coding DNA: TGTGCCAGCAGTTTAGAAGTGGATCAAGAGACCCAGTACTTC. As protein: CASSLEVDQETQYF.

J is TRBJ2-5 and V is TRBV20-1, with TRBD2 matching over 12 bases. V lost 6 bases to trimming and J lost 0 bases; unmatched junction nucleotides: 5. The CDR3 totals 15 residues. Per the germline V gene, CDR1 is DFQATT and CDR2 is SNEGSKA (reference sequence). The CDR3 loop is CSASGTSGHQETQYF. The CDR3 coding sequence is TGCAGTGCAAGCGGGACTAGCGGGCACCAAGAGACCCAGTACTTC.

J is TRBJ2-3 and V is TRBV25-1; D is possibly TRBD2 (6 bases). V was clipped by 1 base and J by 4 bases, with 12 bases between them. This CDR3 region has 15 residues. CDR1 and CDR2 from the germline V gene are MGHDK and SYGVNS. CDR3 nucleotides: TGTGCCAGCAGTGAATTTGCGGGGTGGGCAGATACGCAGTATTTT. Amino acid sequence: CASSEFAGWADTQYF.

This clonotype occurred many times. This chain connects TRBV7-2 to TRBJ2-3; D might be TRBD2 (6 bases). The CDR3 runs to 14 residues. Germline V gives CDR1 SGHTA, CDR2 FQGNSA. Trimming cost V 3 bases and J 4 bases, with 11 bases left between them. The CDR3 DNA is TGTGCCAGCAGCTTGCAGGAGGGCCCAGATACGCAGTATTTT. Translation: CASSLQEGPDTQYF.

CDR3 nucleotide sequence: TGTGCCAGCAGCTCCTACAACCTCCAGGAGACCCAGTACTTC. Its protein is CASSSYNLQETQYF. The chain combines TRBV7-9 with TRBJ2-5; D uncertain. This CDR3 region has 14 residues. The germline V gene encodes CDR1 SEHNR and CDR2 FQNEAQ (reference sequence). Trimming stripped 4 bases from V and 5 bases from J, with 14 bases between.

The chain combines TRBV27 with TRBJ2-1, with 10 bases identical to TRBD2. This CDR3 spans 15 amino acids. Per germline, CDR1 MNHEY and CDR2 SMNVEV (reference sequence). V was pared by 6 bases and J by 6 bases, with 8 bases of the junction left unmatched. CDR3 protein: CASSQLAGPVNEQFF. CDR3 DNA sequence: TGTGCCAGCAGCCAACTAGCGGGGCCCGTCAATGAGCAGTTCTTC.

This clonotype was seen repeatedly, ten times or more. The chain couples TRBV7-2 to TRBJ1-1; D gene unclear. Germline CDR1 reads SGHTA; CDR2 reads FQGNSA. The CDR3 is 14 amino acids. V shed 6 bases and J shed 0 bases, with 11 bases lying between them. The CDR3 sequence is CASSPLIMNTEAFF. For the CDR3, the DNA is TGTGCCAGCAGTCCACTTATAATGAACACTGAAGCTTTCTTT. The full variable domain, with the rest looked up from reference TRBV7-2 and TRBJ1-1, is GAGVSQSPSNKVTEKGKDVELRCDPISGHTALYWYRQSLGQGLEFLIYFQGNSAPDKSGLPSDRFSAERTGGSVSTLTIQRTQQEDSAVYLCASSPLIMNTEAFFGQGTRLTVV.

CDR3 region: CASSLTGEMETQYF. CDR3 in DNA: TGTGCCAGCAGCTTGACAGGGGAGATGGAGACCCAGTACTTC. The rearrangement joins TRBV7-8 to TRBJ2-5, with TRBD1 matching over 8 bases. Losses at the gene ends were 3 bases for V and 5 bases for J; bases not matched to a gene: 5. Germline CDR1 reads SGHVS; CDR2 reads FQNEAQ. The CDR3 is 14 residues long.

Many counts were recorded for this clonotype. The chain is built from TRBV6-5 and TRBJ2-2, with D perhaps TRBD1 or TRBD2 (5 bases each). CDR1 MNHEY and CDR2 SVGAGI come from the germline V gene. V was cut by 4 bases and J by 1 base, with 10 bases left in between. The CDR3 is 15 residues long. Here the CDR3 DNA reads TGTGCCAGCAGTTGGGGACGGTGGAACACCGGGGAGCTGTTTTTT. It yields the protein CASSWGRWNTGELFF.

This clonotype showed up many times. The V call is TRBV12-3 or TRBV12-4, the J call TRBJ2-3; 8 nucleotides align to TRBD2. V shed 5 bases and J 2 bases; nucleotides not matched to a gene: 6. CDR3 length equals 15 residues. DNA for the CDR3: TGTGCCAGCAGTGGACTAGCATTATTCACAGATACGCAGTATTTT. It translates to CASSGLALFTDTQYF.

In its sample, this clonotype was seen many times. The rearrangement joins TRBV29-1 to TRBJ2-4; maybe TRBD1 (5 bases). CDR1 is SQVTM, CDR2 ANQGSEA, per germline. CDR3 length: 13 amino acids. V lost 1 base and J lost 8, with 12 bases in between. In DNA, the CDR3 is TGCAGCGTTGAAGGGTTTAGCAGGGACATTCAGTACTTC. Translated: CSVEGFSRDIQYF.

This clonotype was counted a few times. The CDR3 here is CASRRDRSFEQYF. The CDR3, as DNA: TGTGCCAGCAGAAGGGACAGATCCTTTGAGCAGTACTTC. The V gene is TRBV6-1, the J gene TRBJ2-7; TRBD1 agrees at 7 bases. Germline-derived CDR1 and CDR2 are MNHNS and SASEGT. This CDR3 contains 13 residues. Trimming removed 6 bases from V and 7 bases from J; junction bases left unmatched: 9.

A word on this clonotype: Germline and junction disagree at one end, which may indicate a read error. This chain connects TRBV11-2 to TRBJ1-6; D ambiguous. This CDR3 contains 14 residues. CDR1 is SGHAT, CDR2 FQNNGV, per germline. Here the CDR3 reads CACSLDVGNSPLHF. The DNA for the CDR3 is TGTGCCTGCAGCTTAGATGTGGGGAATTCACCCCTCCACTTT.

The chain joins TRBV7-2 to TRBJ2-7; D unclear. The CDR3 has 15 amino acids. Trimming cost V 6 bases and J 3 bases, with 18 bases left between them. Germline CDR1 SGHTA, CDR2 FQGNSA. The CDR3 DNA reads TGTGCCAGCAGTTCGAACGGCCGCGGCCGCTACGAGCAGTACTTC. It codes for CASSSNGRGRYEQYF. Supplemented by reference TRBV7-2 and TRBJ2-7, the full variable domain reads GAGVSQSPSNKVTEKGKDVELRCDPISGHTALYWYRQSLGQGLEFLIYFQGNSAPDKSGLPSDRFSAERTGGSVSTLTIQRTQQEDSAVYLCASSSNGRGRYEQYFGPGTRLTVT.

V and J are TRBV6-2 or TRBV6-3 and TRBJ1-1; D ambiguous. Trimming removed 2 bases from V and 4 bases from J, with 8 bases in between. Germline CDR1 and CDR2: MNHEY and SVGEGT. The CDR3 length is 13 residues. CDR3 sequence reads: CASSYTLVTEAFF. CDR3 DNA sequence: TGTGCCAGCAGTTACACCCTGGTCACTGAAGCTTTCTTT.

This clonotype showed up many times. The rearrangement links TRBV4-3 to TRBJ2-3; D is unresolved. The CDR3 length is 14 residues. Germline V lookup: CDR1 LGHNA, CDR2 YSLEER. The V and J ends lost 2 bases and 4 bases respectively, with 10 bases between them. CDR3 sequence reads: CASSQISKADTQYF. CDR3 nucleotides: TGCGCCAGCAGCCAAATTTCCAAGGCAGATACGCAGTATTTT.

There are a few counts of this clonotype. The chain joins TRBV6-5 to TRBJ2-3; perhaps TRBD2 as D (6 bases). This CDR3 has 14 amino acids. V shed 1 base and J shed 4 bases, with 9 bases lying between them. Per germline, CDR1 MNHEY and CDR2 SVGAGI. The CDR3 protein is CASSYYGGADTQYF. The CDR3 DNA follows: TGTGCCAGCAGTTACTACGGGGGTGCAGATACGCAGTATTTT.

There are a few counts of this clonotype. This chain links TRBV3-1 with TRBJ2-3; 9 nucleotides match TRBD1. Germline CDR1 LGHDT, CDR2 YNNKEL (reference sequence). V lost 4 bases and J lost 2; bases outside the gene matches: 4. The CDR3 sequence is 15 residues long. The CDR3 bases are TGTGCCAGCAGCCCGGGACAGGGTTACACAGATACGCAGTATTTT. This codes for CASSPGQGYTDTQYF.

DNA of the CDR3: TGTGCCAGCAGCTACGGAAGACAGGGTGAAGCTTTCTTT. Its translation: CASSYGRQGEAFF. The gene calls are TRBV7-9 and TRBJ1-1, with 7 bases lining up with TRBD1. The trim removed 4 bases at V and 7 bases at J, leaving 6 bases unmatched. In germline, CDR1 is SEHNR, CDR2 FQNEAQ (reference sequence). This CDR3 comprises 13 residues.

A remark on this clonotype: A much larger clone sits a single nucleotide away, making a read error possible. The V gene is TRBV4-1, the J gene TRBJ2-1, with D possibly being TRBD2 (5 bases). This CDR3 contains 13 residues. Germline values: CDR1 MGHRA, CDR2 YSYEKL. Trimming took off 4 bases at V and 5 bases at J, with 9 bases between the two ends. CDR3 sequence (DNA): TGCGCCAGCAGCCTCCGGACTCACAATGAGCAGTTCTTC. It specifies CASSLRTHNEQFF.

This clonotype was seen at least ten times. This sequence joins TRBV6-5 and TRBJ2-1; 12 bases line up with TRBD2. The CDR3 contains 18 residues. CDR1 is MNHEY, CDR2 SVGAGI, per germline. Trimming removed 0 bases from V and 3 bases from J; junction bases left unmatched: 6. Here the CDR3 DNA reads TGTGCCAGCAGTTACTCCCAACTAGCGGGAGGAATCTACAATGAGCAGTTCTTC. This sequence encodes CASSYSQLAGGIYNEQFF.

In this sample, this clonotype turned up many times. V and J are TRBV5-1 and TRBJ2-5; D is uncertain. CDR3 size: 13 residues. CDR1 and CDR2 (germline): SGHRS, YFSETQ. V lost 3 bases and J 5 bases, leaving 11 bases between the germline ends. CDR3 residues: CASSSLGAETQYF. CDR3 bases: TGCGCCAGCAGCTCCTTGGGTGCCGAGACCCAGTACTTC.

This clonotype has more than one count but fewer than ten. The chain recombines TRBV6-2 or TRBV6-3 with TRBJ2-2, with D tentatively TRBD1 or TRBD2 (5 bases each). The germline V gene encodes CDR1 MNHEY and CDR2 SVGEGT. V was pared by 7 bases and J by 0 bases, with 15 bases between. There are 16 residues in the CDR3. The chain's CDR3 is CASTTRGGPNTGELFF. CDR3 bases: TGTGCCAGCACCACCCGGGGCGGGCCGAACACCGGGGAGCTGTTTTTT.